This T cell receptor beta chain was sequenced for a study of blood T cell repertoires in COVID-19 (TCRdb year 2020). About the investigation overall: The collaborator samples originated in the United States, Italy and Spain and spanned the acute and convalescent phases of COVID-19. The prospective study material was composed of cDNA or gDNA derived from T cells, B-cell-depleted T cells, or PBMCs. Deeply sampled blood TCRbeta repertoires from subjects exposed to, actively infected with, or recovered from COVID-19 were included in the dataset. The repertoires were made available in a free public database intended to serve as a resource for research on the immune response to SARS-CoV-2. Samples came from the ongoing ImmuneRACE study (first 160 participants) plus 1,254 subjects from 6 global collaborators. A de-identified subject ID, COVID-19 status, age in years and sex were almost always included in the sample metadata. Where available, HLA class I and class II types were taken from metadata supplied by the sample provider and were not determined by assay-based typing.

Points on this clone: There is no known antigen for this receptor. Per-base quality was not reported, and no clone a single base away is much larger than it.

Relative to germline, V is 0 bases shorter and J is 2 bases shorter, with 7 bases between their ends. The CDR3, cysteine through phenylalanine, is 14 amino acids long. Kept here is only the CDR3 DNA, which spans 42 bases and is read in frame from base 1. The germline V gene supplies CDR1 SGHVS and CDR2 FQNEAQ. The collaborating institutions used their own protocols to collect whole blood in K2EDTA tubes. Collaborator samples were shipped for TCRbeta analysis as frozen whole blood, isolated PBMCs, or DNA extracted from either sample type. TCRbeta CDR3 regions were amplified from genomic DNA by means of the immunoSEQ Assay, a bias-controlled multiplex PCR. As for how the authors treated the data: The number of nucleated cells in each sample was estimated from the amplification of reference gene primers within the assay. To quantify the absolute abundance of each unique TCRbeta CDR3 rearrangement, sequence reads were collapsed and filtered. For each sample, productive Simpson clonality was calculated by taking the square root of Simpson's diversity index across productive rearrangements. What TCRdb holds here is the immuneACCESS table cut down to in-frame rearrangements. Part of the clones is not present; checked against another copy, under half of the missing clones reflect an unresolved V gene, and the others are unexplained. V and J calls plus clone size are reproduced from that table; the DNA served to infer D and trimming. For this sample the table gives roughly 99,000 clones, of which more than 65% were detected only once. The ten top clones hold around 11% of the sample.

Results and caveats for the whole study, not just this receptor: The amount of clinical and demographic metadata varied by source and participant and was provided uncurated.

The source material was peripheral blood. The rearranged segments are TRBV7-8 and TRBJ1-1; the D gene cannot be resolved reliably. This receptor was obtained from a woman of 80 years or more with acute or convalescent COVID-19. The encoded CDR3 is CASSLAAGNTEAFF. The nucleotide sequence is TGTGCCAGCAGCTTAGCCGCAGGCAACACTGAAGCTTTCTTT.